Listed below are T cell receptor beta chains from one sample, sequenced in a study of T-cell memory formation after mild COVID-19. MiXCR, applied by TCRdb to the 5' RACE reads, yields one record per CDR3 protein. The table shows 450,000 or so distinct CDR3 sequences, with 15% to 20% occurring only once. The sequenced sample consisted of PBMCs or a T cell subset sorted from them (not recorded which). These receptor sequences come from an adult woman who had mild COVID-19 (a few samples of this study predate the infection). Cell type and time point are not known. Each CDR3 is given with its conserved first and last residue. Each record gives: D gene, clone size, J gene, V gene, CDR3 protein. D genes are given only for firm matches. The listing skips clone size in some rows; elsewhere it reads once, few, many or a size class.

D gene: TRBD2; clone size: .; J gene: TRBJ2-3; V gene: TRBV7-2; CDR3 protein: CASSDTGTSGGGDTQYF
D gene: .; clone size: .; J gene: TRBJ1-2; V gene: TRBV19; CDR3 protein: CASSTHKDNNYGYTF
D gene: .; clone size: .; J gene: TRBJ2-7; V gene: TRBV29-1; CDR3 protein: CSVVGTYEQYF
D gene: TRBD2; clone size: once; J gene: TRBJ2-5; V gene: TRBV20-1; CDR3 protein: CSARGLAGAYQETQYF
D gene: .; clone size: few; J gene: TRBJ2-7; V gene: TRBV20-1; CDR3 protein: CSASDWRGDDEQYF
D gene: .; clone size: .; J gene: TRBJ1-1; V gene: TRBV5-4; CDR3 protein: CASSPRMRNTEAFF
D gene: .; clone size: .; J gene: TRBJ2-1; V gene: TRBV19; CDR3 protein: CASSTPGGPRNEQFF
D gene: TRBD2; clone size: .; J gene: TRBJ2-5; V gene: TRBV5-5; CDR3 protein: CASSLSGTSRVVETQYF
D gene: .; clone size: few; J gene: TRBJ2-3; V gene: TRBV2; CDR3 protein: CASSDAQLDSTDTQYF
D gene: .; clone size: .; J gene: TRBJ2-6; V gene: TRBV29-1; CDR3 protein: CSGIIQGAGANVLTF
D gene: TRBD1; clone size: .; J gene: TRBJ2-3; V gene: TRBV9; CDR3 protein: CASSFGDSHTDTQYF
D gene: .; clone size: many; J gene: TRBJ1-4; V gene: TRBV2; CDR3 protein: CASRQGGEKLFF
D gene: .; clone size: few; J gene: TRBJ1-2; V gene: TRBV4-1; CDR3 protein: CASSQEGDYTF
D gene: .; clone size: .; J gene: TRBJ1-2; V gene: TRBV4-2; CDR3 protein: CASSQGGFREGYTF
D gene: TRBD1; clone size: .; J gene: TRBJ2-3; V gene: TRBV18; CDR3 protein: CASSPPRTGVDTQYF
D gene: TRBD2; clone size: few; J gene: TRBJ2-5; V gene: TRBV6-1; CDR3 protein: CASSEGSGGFGETQYF
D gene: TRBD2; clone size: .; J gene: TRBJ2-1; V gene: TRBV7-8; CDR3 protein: CASSLGTSHNEQFF
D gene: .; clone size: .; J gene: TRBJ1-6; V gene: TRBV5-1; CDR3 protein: CASSLDGVTNSPLHF
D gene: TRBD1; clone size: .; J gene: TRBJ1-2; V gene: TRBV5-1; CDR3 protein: CASSLEQGFYGYTF
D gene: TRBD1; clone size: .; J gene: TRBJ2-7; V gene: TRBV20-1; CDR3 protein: CSASGQGYEQYF
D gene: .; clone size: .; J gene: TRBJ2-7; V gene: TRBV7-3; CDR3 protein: CASSLTGTGSDEQYF
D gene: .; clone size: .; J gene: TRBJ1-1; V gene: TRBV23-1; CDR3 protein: CASSQGQFMTEAFF